This T cell receptor (beta chain) comes out of a study of cytomegalovirus exposure and HLA in healthy donors. PCR primers comprised 60 Vbeta and 13 Jbeta primers. Clones were sequenced by immunoSEQ multiplex PCR, and TCRdb holds only the in-frame ones, with some missing. The sample lists 150,000 to 200,000 clones, roughly 78% occurring once. General study results and limits: In a later analysis, productive TCRs from donors in an Asian-associated ancestry cluster reportedly carried fewer N-insertions than the cohort mean.

Notes on this clone: What it recognizes is unknown.

Trimming shortened V by 2 bases and J by 0 bases, and 9 bases separated the two germline ends. Germline V gene sequence: CDR1 SGHRS, CDR2 YFSETQ. The CDR3 is 15 amino acids. The J gene is TRBJ1-3, the V gene TRBV5-1, with unresolved D. This clonotype was obtained from a woman between 45 and 60 years old in good health and CMV-seropositive. What was sequenced was PBMCs. The CDR3: CASSLNSNSGNTIYF. The CDR3 coding sequence is TGCGCCAGCAGCTTAAACAGCAACTCTGGAAACACCATATATTTT.